This T cell receptor beta chain was sequenced during a study of blood T cell repertoires in COVID-19. As for the study in general: The United States, Italy and Spain provided the acute and convalescent COVID-19 samples.

The V gene lost 1 base and the J gene lost 3 bases, with 13 bases spanning the gap. The CDR3 is 15 amino acids. Germline CDR1 and CDR2: SGHNT and YENEEA. Profiling relied on immunoSEQ multiplex PCR, and the TCRdb table lists in-frame clones only, not all of them. The data show about 77,000 clones, less than 85% seen once. This receptor was taken from a man between 65 and 80 years old with active or convalescent COVID-19. Sequenced: peripheral blood. The chain is built from TRBV11-3 and TRBJ2-7; possible D gene TRBD2, 7 bases. CDR3: CASSLGLGGGYEQYF. The CDR3 DNA reads TGTGCCAGCAGCTTAGGATTAGGGGGGGGCTACGAGCAGTACTTC.